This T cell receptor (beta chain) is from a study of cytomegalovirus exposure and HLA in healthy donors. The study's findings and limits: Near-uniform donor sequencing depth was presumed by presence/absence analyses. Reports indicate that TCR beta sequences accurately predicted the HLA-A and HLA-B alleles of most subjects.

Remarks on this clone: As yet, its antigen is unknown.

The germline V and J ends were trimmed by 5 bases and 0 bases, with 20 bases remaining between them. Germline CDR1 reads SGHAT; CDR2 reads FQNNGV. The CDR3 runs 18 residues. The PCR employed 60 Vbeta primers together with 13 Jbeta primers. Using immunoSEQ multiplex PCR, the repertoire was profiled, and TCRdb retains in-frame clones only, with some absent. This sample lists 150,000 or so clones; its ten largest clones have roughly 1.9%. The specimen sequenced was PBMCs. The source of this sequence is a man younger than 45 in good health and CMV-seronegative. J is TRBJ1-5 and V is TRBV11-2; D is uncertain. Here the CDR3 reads CASSTSPAGRYSNQPQHF. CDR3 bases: TGTGCCAGCAGCACGAGCCCCGCAGGCCGATATAGCAATCAGCCCCAGCATTTT.